The 20 T cell receptor beta chains listed next were all sequenced from one sample in a study of long-term antiretroviral therapy in people with HIV (dated by TCRdb to 2021 to 2024). The immunoSEQ hsTCRB v3.0 assay was used at survey level resolution for TRB variable region sequencing. The table comes from immuneACCESS by way of TCRdb, which keeps in-frame sequences with V and J called. Part of the clones is missing from these tables; in studies checked, under half for an unresolved V gene and the rest for unknown reasons. Present in this sample are tens of thousands of clones, over 90% of which were seen just once. The ten largest account for approximately 6.8% of the sample. Source: unsorted PBMCs, taken approximately 6.3 years after starting antiretroviral therapy. The origin of the receptors is a woman in her thirties or forties with HIV.

The V call is TRBV7-2, the J call TRBJ1-2; maybe TRBD1 (6 bases). The CDR3 spans 16 residues. V lost 1 base and J 3 bases, leaving 15 bases between the germline ends. Germline-derived CDR1 and CDR2 are SGHTA and FQGNSA. For the CDR3, the DNA is TGTGCCAGCAGCTTAGGGCCCCAGGGGCGCGACTATGGCTACACCTTC. Translation: CASSLGPQGRDYGYTF.

The chain couples TRBV6-5 to TRBJ1-3, with D uncertain. V was pared by 0 bases and J by 3 bases, with 6 bases between. There are 14 residues in the CDR3. CDR1 and CDR2 (germline): MNHEY, SVGAGI. This CDR3 reads CASSYSLIGNTIYF. The CDR3 DNA sequence: TGTGCCAGCAGTTACTCTCTTATTGGAAACACCATATATTTT.

The chain joins TRBV27 to TRBJ1-2; D is unresolved. CDR3 size: 14 residues. The V gene lost 0 bases and the J gene lost 8 bases, with 13 bases spanning the gap. Germline values: CDR1 MNHEY, CDR2 SMNVEV (reference sequence). CDR3 in amino acids: CASSLSTEAKGYTF. The CDR3 nucleotides are TGTGCCAGCAGTTTATCTACGGAAGCTAAAGGCTACACCTTC.

This chain uses TRBV6-5 with TRBJ2-3, with D perhaps TRBD1 or TRBD2 (6 bases each). Germline assignment: CDR1 MNHEY and CDR2 SVGAGI. The CDR3 is made up of 12 amino acids. CDR3: CASGGHTDTQYF. CDR3 nucleotide sequence: TGTGCGAGTGGGGGGCACACAGATACGCAGTATTTT.

The chain uses TRBV9 and TRBJ2-1; 16 positions agree with TRBD2. The ends lost 1 base at V and 0 bases at J; junction bases unmatched: 13. The CDR3 is made up of 22 amino acids. Germline CDR1 and CDR2: SGDLS and YYNGEE. CDR3 residues: CASSVRVPGGLAGGSSYNEQFF. DNA of the CDR3: TGTGCCAGCAGCGTAAGAGTTCCCGGGGGACTAGCGGGGGGGTCCTCCTACAATGAGCAGTTCTTC.

The V call is TRBV25-1, the J call TRBJ1-3; D not certain. This CDR3 has 12 amino acids. The germline gives CDR1 MGHDK, CDR2 SYGVNS. The ends were cut back, 2 bases at V and 4 bases at J, with 3 bases in the middle. The CDR3 loop reads CASSEGGNTIYF. CDR3 sequence (DNA): TGTGCCAGCAGTGAAGGAGGAAACACCATATATTTT.

The gene calls are TRBV4-3 and TRBJ2-3; a weak D match, TRBD2 (6 bases). Germline V gene sequence: CDR1 LGHNA, CDR2 YSLEER. V dropped 0 bases and J dropped 6 bases, with 19 bases sitting between them. The CDR3 contains 17 residues. CDR3 sequence: CASSQESPGGAGDTQYF. The CDR3 nucleotides are TGCGCCAGCAGCCAAGAGTCCCCCGGTGGGGCGGGGGATACGCAGTATTTT.

V usage is TRBV27 and J usage is TRBJ1-6, with D possibly being TRBD1 (6 bases). The CDR3 is 17 residues long. CDR1 and CDR2 (germline): MNHEY, SMNVEV (reference sequence). V gave up 5 bases and J gave up 3 bases, with 17 bases separating them. CDR3 residues: CASSPRLRGNYNSPLHF. In DNA, the CDR3 is TGTGCCAGCAGTCCCCGATTGAGGGGGAACTATAATTCACCCCTCCACTTT.

The chain carries TRBV7-9 and TRBJ2-7; 8 bases match TRBD2. With V trimmed by 4 bases and J by 6 bases, 11 bases remained unmatched. The CDR3 sequence is 15 residues long. CDR1 and CDR2 (germline): SEHNR, FQNEAQ (reference sequence). The DNA for the CDR3 is TGTGCCAGCAGCTCCCATAGCGGGGAGGCGGGCGAGCAGTACTTC. This translates into CASSSHSGEAGEQYF. Full variable domain (missing parts from reference TRBV7-9 and TRBJ2-7): DTGVSQNPRHKITKRGQNVTFRCDPISEHNRLYWYRQTLGQGPEFLTYFQNEAQLEKSRLLSDRFSAERPKGSFSTLEIQRTEQGDSAMYLCASSSHSGEAGEQYFGPGTRLTVT.

The rearrangement joins TRBV6-5 to TRBJ2-7; D might be TRBD2 (5 bases). Trimming left V 6 bases short and J 3 bases short, with 9 bases between. The CDR3 loop spans 12 amino acids. The germline V gene has CDR1 MNHEY and CDR2 SVGAGI. CDR3 sequence: CASSYEGYEQYF. CDR3 coding DNA: TGTGCCAGCAGCTACGAGGGCTACGAGCAGTACTTC.

A remark on this clone: One end of the junction does not line up with germline, which may come from a read error. This chain uses TRBV25-1 with TRBJ2-1; the D call may be TRBD1 or TRBD2 (5 bases each). CDR1 and CDR2 (germline): MGHDK, SYGVNS. This CDR3 region has 14 residues. CDR3 coding DNA: TGTGCCAGCAGGGGGGAGAGCTCCTCCAATGAGCAGTTCTTC. It encodes CASRGESSSNEQFF.

The chain uses TRBV11-2 and TRBJ2-7; D possibly corresponds to TRBD1 (6 bases). The ends were cut back, 4 bases at V and 0 bases at J, with 10 bases in the middle. CDR1 SGHAT and CDR2 FQNNGV come from the germline V gene. The CDR3 extends over 14 amino acids. CDR3 in DNA: TGTGCCAGCAGCTCCCGGGACACCTCCTACGAGCAGTACTTC. It yields the protein CASSSRDTSYEQYF.

The genes are TRBV6-1 and TRBJ1-2; 7 bases align to TRBD1. The CDR3 spans 17 residues. Per the germline V gene, CDR1 is MNHNS and CDR2 is SASEGT. J lost 2 bases, V lost 1 base, and 10 bases had no gene match. The CDR3 DNA is TGTGCCAGCAGTGAAGGGTCGCTTCTGACAGGGAACTATGGCTACACCTTC. Its protein product is CASSEGSLLTGNYGYTF.

The chain carries TRBV7-2 and TRBJ2-2; the D gene could be TRBD1 or TRBD2 (6 bases each). The CDR3 has 19 amino acids. V was trimmed by 5 bases and J by 3 bases, leaving 25 bases between them. CDR1 is SGHTA, CDR2 FQGNSA, per germline. The CDR3 DNA sequence: TGTGCCAGCAGCGCTCGCGAGGGGGGCCTGTGGGTGGACACCGGGGAGCTGTTTTTT. Its translation: CASSAREGGLWVDTGELFF.

The gene calls are TRBV2 and TRBJ2-3; 10 nucleotides agree with TRBD2. The CDR3 totals 15 residues. J lost 2 bases, V lost 4 bases, and 3 bases had no gene match. Germline V gene sequence: CDR1 SNHLY, CDR2 FYNNEI. DNA for the CDR3: TGTGCCAGCAGTGTCCTAGCGGGGGTCACAGATACGCAGTATTTT. As protein: CASSVLAGVTDTQYF. The whole variable domain, remainder taken from reference TRBV2 and TRBJ2-3, is EPEVTQTPSHQVTQMGQEVILRCVPISNHLYFYWYRQILGQKVEFLVSFYNNEISEKSEIFDDQFSVERPDGSNFTLKIRSTKLEDSAMYFCASSVLAGVTDTQYFGPGTRLTVL.

The rearrangement joins TRBV9 to TRBJ1-1; unclear D gene. The CDR3 runs to 12 residues. The germline gives CDR1 SGDLS, CDR2 YYNGEE. V was pared by 3 bases and J by 6 bases, with 9 bases between. In DNA form, the CDR3 reads TGTGCCAGCAGCGGCGGGATCGCTGAAGCTTTCTTT. Protein sequence: CASSGGIAEAFF.

V is TRBV25-1 and J is TRBJ1-2, with no clear D. The V gene lost 8 bases and the J gene lost 5 bases, with 15 bases spanning the gap. This CDR3 has 13 residues. Germline values: CDR1 MGHDK, CDR2 SYGVNS. The CDR3 region has the DNA TGTGCCAGCCCTCGGGAGAGAACGTATGGCTACACCTTC. This codes for CASPRERTYGYTF.

The chain employs TRBV4-3 and TRBJ2-7; TRBD2 matches at 8 bases. V trimming: 4 bases; J trimming: 1 base; junction bases outside the gene matches: 9. This CDR3 contains 16 residues. CDR1 is LGHNA, CDR2 YSLEER, per germline. CDR3 in amino acids: CASSPAAGGHSYEQYF. The CDR3 region has the DNA TGCGCCAGCAGCCCCGCCGCGGGGGGACATTCCTACGAGCAGTACTTC.

The chain couples TRBV27 to TRBJ1-5; D call uncertain. The CDR3 spans 15 residues. V lost 4 bases, J lost 3 bases, and 13 bases lay in between. Germline CDR1 reads MNHEY; CDR2 reads SMNVEV (reference sequence). CDR3 in amino acids: CASSSRYEDNQPQHF. The DNA of the CDR3 is TGTGCCAGCAGTTCCAGGTATGAAGACAATCAGCCCCAGCATTTT.

V usage is TRBV18 and J usage is TRBJ1-2; tentatively, D is TRBD1 (6 bases). CDR1 is KGHSH, CDR2 LQKENI, per germline. The V end was cut by 7 bases, the J end by 7 bases, with 19 bases between. The length of the CDR3 is 14 residues. The DNA of the CDR3 is TGTGCCAGCTTTTTTGAGAGGGGGGCGCGTGGCTACACCTTC. Its translation is CASFFERGARGYTF.